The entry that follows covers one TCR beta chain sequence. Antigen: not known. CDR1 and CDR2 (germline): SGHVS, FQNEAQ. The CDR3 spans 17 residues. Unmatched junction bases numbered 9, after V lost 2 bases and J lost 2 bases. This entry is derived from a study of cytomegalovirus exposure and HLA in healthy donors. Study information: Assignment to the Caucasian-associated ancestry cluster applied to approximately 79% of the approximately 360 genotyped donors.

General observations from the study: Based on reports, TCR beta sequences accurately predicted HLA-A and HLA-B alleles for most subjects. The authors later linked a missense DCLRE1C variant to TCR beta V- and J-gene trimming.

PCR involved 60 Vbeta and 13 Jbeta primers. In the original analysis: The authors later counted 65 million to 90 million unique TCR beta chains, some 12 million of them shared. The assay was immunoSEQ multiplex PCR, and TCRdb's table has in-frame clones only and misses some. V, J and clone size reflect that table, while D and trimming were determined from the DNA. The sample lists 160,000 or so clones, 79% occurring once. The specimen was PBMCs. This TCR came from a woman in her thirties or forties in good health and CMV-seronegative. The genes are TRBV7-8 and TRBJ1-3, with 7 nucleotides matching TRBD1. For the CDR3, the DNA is TGTGCCAGCAGCTTAAGGGGGCGGACGGGAGCTGGAAACACCATATATTTT. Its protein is CASSLRGRTGAGNTIYF.